The source of this T cell receptor (beta chain) is a study of blood T cell repertoires in COVID-19. The wider study: The analysed material was cDNA or gDNA that came from T cells, B-cell-depleted T cells, or PBMCs.

Per the original data handling: Reference gene primer amplification yielded estimated nucleated cell counts. Sequencing used immunoSEQ multiplex PCR; TCRdb keeps in-frame clones, though not all of them. V, J and clone size were drawn from that table, and D and trimming were deduced from the DNA. The table includes 200,000 to 250,000 clones, 75% to 90% detected once. The CDR3 runs 16 residues. CDR1 and CDR2 (germline): SGHVS, FNYEAQ. The ends lost 11 bases at V and 7 bases at J; junction bases unmatched: 21. This chain links TRBV7-6 with TRBJ1-2; 8 positions match TRBD1. Material for sequencing was peripheral blood. This sequence was found in a woman aged 70-85 years with COVID-19, enrolled during active disease. The CDR3 here is CAVSRAGGSITSGYTF. DNA for the CDR3: TGTGCCGTTTCGCGGGCAGGGGGCTCAATTACTTCTGGCTACACCTTC.